These 25 T cell receptor beta chains were sequenced from one sample in a study of beta chain features in type 1 diabetes. Isolated RNA was reverse transcribed in full, so expressed TCRB transcripts were sequenced. Method: immunoSEQ multiplex PCR; TCRdb's copy keeps in-frame clones and lacks some. Of under 450,000 clones in the sample, over 11% were seen once. Sample: naive CD4+ T cells from blood. Every receptor here comes from a man aged 25-40 years in good health.

In its sample, this clone was seen a few times. The chain recombines TRBV7-9 with TRBJ2-3; D not resolved. The CDR3 has 15 amino acids. The ends were cut back, 5 bases at V and 0 bases at J, with 12 bases in the middle. Germline CDR1 is SEHNR and CDR2 is FQNEAQ (reference sequence). The CDR3 DNA is TGTGCCAGCAGCCCGCGACGGGCCAGCACAGATACGCAGTATTTT. This gives the protein CASSPRRASTDTQYF.

The gene calls are TRBV5-1 and TRBJ2-5; no firm D call. The CDR3 has 12 residues. From germline, CDR1 is SGHRS and CDR2 YFSETQ. V lost 4 bases to trimming and J lost 4 bases, with 8 bases between them. The CDR3 coding sequence is TGCGCCAGCAGCACCGGTTTAGAGACCCAGTACTTC. Amino acids: CASSTGLETQYF.

Worth noting for this clone: Other DNA sequences in this specimen translate into the identical CDR3. The chain is built from TRBV14 and TRBJ2-5; D is ambiguous. Trimming shortened V by 1 base and J by 5 bases, and 5 bases separated the two germline ends. The CDR3 spans 12 residues. CDR1 SGHDN and CDR2 FVKESK come from the germline V gene. The CDR3 DNA reads as TGTGCCAGCAGCCAAGTACGGGAGACCCAGTACTTC. Encoded protein: CASSQVRETQYF.

The genes are TRBV11-2 and TRBJ2-3; 7 positions match TRBD1. The CDR3 is made up of 16 amino acids. The germline V gene encodes CDR1 SGHAT and CDR2 FQNNGV. The junction had 15 bases not matched to a gene; V was cut back by 6 bases and J by 6 bases. The CDR3 spells CASRPNPPRGLDTQYF. In DNA, the CDR3 is TGTGCCAGCAGACCTAACCCCCCCAGGGGGTTGGATACGCAGTATTTT.

A few counts support this clone. The chain carries TRBV11-2 and TRBJ2-3; D call uncertain. The germline V and J ends were trimmed by 3 bases and 7 bases, with 14 bases remaining between them. Germline V gene sequence: CDR1 SGHAT, CDR2 FQNNGV. The CDR3 contains 14 residues. The DNA of the CDR3 is TGTGCCAGCAGCTTCGAACCTCGAGGAAATACGCAGTATTTT. Protein sequence: CASSFEPRGNTQYF.

This clone was observed a handful of times. The chain uses TRBV4-1 and TRBJ1-5; D not resolved. V was pared by 2 bases and J by 5 bases, with 16 bases between. The CDR3 runs to 16 residues. Germline V gives CDR1 MGHRA, CDR2 YSYEKL. CDR3 residues: CASSQSVVKEHQPQHF. As DNA, the CDR3 is TGCGCCAGCAGCCAATCAGTTGTGAAGGAGCATCAGCCCCAGCATTTT.

The table lists this clone with a few counts. This rearrangement joins TRBV2 to TRBJ2-3; 7 nucleotides line up with TRBD1. The CDR3 sequence is 12 residues long. Germline-derived CDR1 and CDR2 are SNHLY and FYNNEI. The trim removed 7 bases at V and 11 bases at J, leaving 9 bases unmatched. The CDR3 reads CASTEQGIEQYF. The CDR3 DNA is TGTGCCAGCACCGAACAGGGGATCGAGCAGTATTTT.

As for this clone: Other DNA sequences in this sample translate to the same CDR3. The CDR3 loop reads CSVRTGGNQPQHF. The CDR3 nucleotides are TGCAGCGTGAGGACAGGGGGCAATCAGCCCCAGCATTTT. The chain uses TRBV29-1 and TRBJ1-5; the match to TRBD1 covers 9 bases. From germline, CDR1 is SQVTM and CDR2 ANQGSEA. Trimming took 6 bases from V and 2 from J; bases not matched to a gene: 2. The CDR3 length is 13 residues.

This clone appeared a few times. The chain joins TRBV7-2 to TRBJ2-7; perhaps TRBD2 as D (5 bases). The CDR3 has 15 residues. CDR1 is SGHTA and CDR2 is FQGNSA in the germline V gene. Trimming cost V 7 bases and J 3 bases, with 19 bases left between them. The CDR3 sequence: CASTPEGWGLYEQYF. CDR3 in DNA: TGTGCCAGCACCCCCGAGGGTTGGGGTCTCTACGAGCAGTACTTC.

The chain joins TRBV6-5 to TRBJ2-6; TRBD1 is a possible D gene (5 bases). The CDR3 sequence is 16 residues long. V lost 2 bases, J lost 2 bases, and 10 bases lay in between. Germline assignment: CDR1 MNHEY and CDR2 SVGAGI. CDR3: CASSYRAGPGANVLTF. In nucleotides, the CDR3 is TGTGCCAGCAGTTACCGCGCAGGGCCTGGGGCCAACGTCCTGACTTTC.

V usage is TRBV7-8 and J usage is TRBJ2-7; TRBD1 aligns across 7 bases. Trimming at V came to 5 bases and at J to 0 bases, leaving 4 bases not matched to a gene. The V gene's germline CDR1 is SGHVS and CDR2 FQNEAQ. The CDR3 totals 14 residues. CDR3 in DNA: TGTGCCAGCAGCGCACAGGGGAGCTCCTACGAGCAGTACGTC. Its translation is CASSAQGSSYEQYV.

The chain is built from TRBV12-2 and TRBJ2-1. TRBV12-2 is a listed pseudogene. CDR3 length: 11 residues. In nucleotides, the CDR3 is TGTGCAAGTCGCTTACACAATGAGCAGTTCTTC. It specifies CASRLHNEQFF.

This clone turned up a few times. This chain joins TRBV29-1 and TRBJ2-3; D is unresolved. Germline CDR1 is SQVTM and CDR2 is ANQGSEA. The CDR3 extends over 10 amino acids. The V and J ends lost 7 bases and 4 bases respectively, with 6 bases between them. CDR3 residues: CSGVADTQYF. CDR3 sequence (DNA): TGCAGCGGCGTGGCAGATACGCAGTATTTT.

This clone was counted a few times. V gene TRBV11-2 combines with J gene TRBJ2-1; D gene ambiguous. Per germline, CDR1 SGHAT and CDR2 FQNNGV. The CDR3 spans 15 residues. Trimming took off 3 bases at V and 5 bases at J, with 14 bases between the two ends. Here the CDR3 reads CASSFYWAENNEQFF. CDR3 in DNA: TGTGCCAGCAGCTTTTACTGGGCGGAGAACAATGAGCAGTTCTTC. The whole variable domain, filled in from reference TRBV11-2 and TRBJ2-1, reads EAGVAQSPRYKIIEKRQSVAFWCNPISGHATLYWYQQILGQGPKLLIQFQNNGVVDDSQLPKDRFSAERLKGVDSTLKIQPAKLEDSAVYLCASSFYWAENNEQFFGPGTRLTVL.

This clone has a handful of counts. The chain joins TRBV9 to TRBJ2-3; D is unclear. The CDR3 loop spans 15 amino acids. V was pared by 0 bases and J by 3 bases, with 11 bases between. The germline V gene encodes CDR1 SGDLS and CDR2 YYNGEE. DNA of the CDR3: TGTGCCAGCAGCGTAGTAGACCTTAAGACAGATACGCAGTATTTT. Amino acids: CASSVVDLKTDTQYF.

The chain combines TRBV4-3 with TRBJ2-7; maybe TRBD2 (5 bases). This CDR3 contains 15 residues. V was clipped by 2 bases and J by 1 base, with 12 bases between them. The germline V gene encodes CDR1 LGHNA and CDR2 YSLEER. CDR3 in DNA: TGCGCCAGCAGCCAAAACGGAGGATTATCCTACGAGCAGTACTTC. Protein product: CASSQNGGLSYEQYF.

V is TRBV7-9 and J is TRBJ2-3; 9 bases fit TRBD2. The CDR3 covers 15 residues. The trim removed 3 bases at V and 2 bases at J, leaving 3 bases unmatched. In germline, CDR1 is SEHNR, CDR2 FQNEAQ (reference sequence). The CDR3 loop is CASSFTSGSTDTQYF. In DNA form, the CDR3 reads TGTGCCAGCAGCTTCACTAGCGGGTCCACAGATACGCAGTATTTT.

In its sample, this clone was seen a few times. The identical CDR3 is also encoded by other nucleotide sequences in the sample. The rearrangement links TRBV7-2 to TRBJ2-3; 11 bases align to TRBD2. V lost 5 bases, J lost 3 bases, and 4 bases stayed unmatched. The germline V gene encodes CDR1 SGHTA and CDR2 FQGNSA. The CDR3 has 15 residues. The chain's CDR3 is CASSPRLAGTDTQYF. DNA of the CDR3: TGTGCCAGCAGCCCCCGACTAGCGGGGACAGATACGCAGTATTTT.

V is TRBV27 and J is TRBJ1-2; possibly TRBD1 for D (5 bases). Germline CDR1 MNHEY, CDR2 SMNVEV (reference sequence). Trimming shortened V by 5 bases and J by 2 bases, and 12 bases separated the two germline ends. The CDR3 totals 14 residues. The CDR3: CASSPSHRNYGYTF. The CDR3 DNA reads TGTGCCAGCAGTCCCTCCCACAGGAACTATGGCTACACCTTC.

This clone occurred many times. The chain recombines TRBV14 with TRBJ2-7; unclear D gene. V lost 1 base and J lost 3, with 4 bases in between. The CDR3 runs to 12 residues. Per the germline V gene, CDR1 is SGHDN and CDR2 is FVKESK. Here the CDR3 reads CASSQGDYEQYV. The CDR3 nucleotides are TGTGCCAGCAGCCAAGGCGACTACGAGCAGTACGTC.

The CDR3: CAWSHTGGAGAFF. The CDR3, as DNA: TGTGCCTGGAGTCACACAGGGGGCGCGGGAGCTTTCTTT. The gene calls are TRBV30 and TRBJ1-1; 9 nucleotides agree with TRBD1. CDR3 size: 13 residues. CDR1 GTSNPN and CDR2 SVGIG come from the germline V gene (reference sequence). Trimming removed 2 bases from V and 10 bases from J; junction bases left unmatched: 8.

The V gene is TRBV29-1, the J gene TRBJ2-7; 8 bases fit TRBD1. CDR1 and CDR2 from the germline V gene are SQVTM and ANQGSEA. The CDR3 loop spans 16 amino acids. Trimming cost V 5 bases and J 6 bases; bases outside gene matches: 18. The CDR3 DNA sequence: TGCAGCGTTTCTCGTCCATTCGGGACAGGACCCTCCGAGCAGTACTTC. Its translation is CSVSRPFGTGPSEQYF.

The chain is built from TRBV7-2 and TRBJ1-5; D not resolved. Germline V gene lookup returns CDR1 SGHTA and CDR2 FQGNSA. The CDR3 runs to 14 residues. V dropped 5 bases and J dropped 4 bases, with 12 bases sitting between them. CDR3 in amino acids: CASSHKATNQPQHF. CDR3 nucleotides: TGTGCCAGCAGCCATAAAGCAACAAATCAGCCCCAGCATTTT.

This clone showed up just a few times. The chain has TRBV7-2 and TRBJ2-1; TRBD2 agrees at 8 bases. CDR1 is SGHTA and CDR2 is FQGNSA in the germline V gene. This CDR3 spans 14 amino acids. V gave up 1 base and J gave up 12 bases; unmatched junction bases: 8. The CDR3, as DNA: TGTGCCAGCAGCTTAGGAGGACTAGCCCCGTTGCAGTTCTTC. Its translation: CASSLGGLAPLQFF.

This rearrangement joins TRBV2 to TRBJ2-7, with TRBD1 identical over 7 bases. V shed 11 bases and J 2 bases; nucleotides not matched to a gene: 6. The germline V gene encodes CDR1 SNHLY and CDR2 FYNNEI. CDR3 length equals 12 residues. The CDR3 nucleotides are TGTGCCGGAGGACAGGAAACCTACGAGCAGTACTTC. This codes for CAGGQETYEQYF.